These 28 T cell receptor beta chains originate from one sample sequenced in a study of blood T cell repertoires in COVID-19. Assay used: immunoSEQ multiplex PCR; TCRdb lists only in-frame clones, some missing. The sample has about 200,000 clones, 75% to 85% seen once; the top ten hold roughly 8.2%. The sequenced material came from peripheral blood. The receptors here all came from a woman of 80 years or more with COVID-19, enrolled during active disease.

The J gene is TRBJ1-4, the V gene TRBV29-1; 7 positions match TRBD1. Trimming at V came to 7 bases and at J to 8 bases, leaving 7 bases not matched to a gene. Germline values: CDR1 SQVTM, CDR2 ANQGSEA. CDR3 length equals 12 residues. CDR3 nucleotides: TGCAGCGGTACAGGGGCGGAGGAAAAACTGTTTTTT. Translated, it gives CSGTGAEEKLFF. Full variable domain (remainder filled in from reference TRBV29-1 and TRBJ1-4): SAVISQKPSRDICQRGTSLTIQCQVDSQVTMMFWYRQQPGQSLTLIATANQGSEATYESGFVIDKFPISRPNLTFSTLTVSNMSPEDSSIYLCSGTGAEEKLFFGSGTQLSVL.

The rearrangement joins TRBV18 to TRBJ1-5; D gene unclear. Germline CDR1 is KGHSH and CDR2 is LQKENI. V lost 2 bases and J 3 bases, leaving 5 bases between the germline ends. This CDR3 has 13 amino acids. The CDR3 loop reads CASSPGPNQPQHF. The CDR3 DNA follows: TGTGCCAGCTCACCAGGGCCCAATCAGCCCCAGCATTTT.

This clone was observed at least ten times. CDR3 region: CASSQSVVAGITDTQYF. CDR3 nucleotides: TGTGCCAGCAGCCAATCGGTGGTAGCGGGAATCACAGATACGCAGTATTTT. This sequence joins TRBV4-2 and TRBJ2-3, with TRBD2 identical over 8 bases. CDR1 and CDR2 (germline): LGHNA, YNFKEQ. Germline trimming cut 2 bases from V and 2 bases from J; bases unmatched to any gene: 9. The CDR3 sequence is 17 residues long.

The rearrangement links TRBV6-5 to TRBJ1-2, with D perhaps matching TRBD1 (5 bases). Per the germline V gene, CDR1 is MNHEY and CDR2 is SVGAGI. Trimming removed 4 bases from V and 4 bases from J, with 13 bases in between. The CDR3 contains 14 residues. Here the CDR3 DNA reads TGTGCCAGCAGTTTGGATGACAGTGTCTATGGCTACACCTTC. Protein sequence: CASSLDDSVYGYTF.

The chain combines TRBV18 with TRBJ1-1; D is undetermined. The V and J ends lost 0 bases and 1 base respectively, with 6 bases between them. There are 14 residues in the CDR3. Germline CDR1 and CDR2: KGHSH and LQKENI. In DNA, the CDR3 is TGTGCCAGCTCACCACCGTTCGGGAACACTGAAGCTTTCTTT. Translating it yields CASSPPFGNTEAFF. The full variable domain, its missing parts supplied by reference TRBV18 and TRBJ1-1, is NAGVMQNPRHLVRRRGQEARLRCSPMKGHSHVYWYRQLPEEGLKFMVYLQKENIIDESGMPKERFSAEFPKEGPSILRIQQVVRGDSAAYFCASSPPFGNTEAFFGQGTRLTVV.

The rearrangement joins TRBV4-1 to TRBJ1-2; weak D call: TRBD1 (6 bases). Germline V CDR1 and CDR2: MGHRA, YSYEKL. The CDR3 contains 15 residues. V lost 0 bases, J lost 6 bases, and 14 bases lay in between. The CDR3 coding sequence is TGCGCCAGCAGCCAAGATAGCAGGGGCCGGGATGGCTACACCTTC. Its protein is CASSQDSRGRDGYTF.

This clone was seen a single time. The rearrangement uses TRBV3-1 (or the pseudogene TRBV3-2) and TRBJ1-2, with D hard to call. V lost 0 bases and J 0 bases, leaving 8 bases between the germline ends. Germline V gene lookup returns CDR1 LGHDT and CDR2 YNNKEL (reference sequence). The CDR3 is 15 residues long. CDR3 sequence (DNA): TGTGCCAGCAGCCAAGATATAGCCGCTAACTATGGCTACACCTTC. It translates to CASSQDIAANYGYTF.

The chain links TRBV18 to TRBJ2-5; weak D call: TRBD1 (5 bases). The CDR3 covers 15 residues. V lost 8 bases and J 4 bases, leaving 20 bases between the germline ends. Germline V gives CDR1 KGHSH, CDR2 LQKENI. CDR3 sequence: CASGASLGIGETQYF. For the CDR3, the DNA is TGTGCCAGCGGGGCTTCTTTGGGTATTGGAGAGACCCAGTACTTC. The full variable domain, completed using reference TRBV18 and TRBJ2-5, is NAGVMQNPRHLVRRRGQEARLRCSPMKGHSHVYWYRQLPEEGLKFMVYLQKENIIDESGMPKERFSAEFPKEGPSILRIQQVVRGDSAAYFCASGASLGIGETQYFGPGTRLLVL.

The table lists this clone with a count of one. CDR3 DNA: TGCAGCGTTGAGATTGGGTCGGGAGCTTGGTATGAGCAGTTCTTC. Its translation is CSVEIGSGAWYEQFF. This rearrangement joins TRBV29-1 to TRBJ2-1, with TRBD2 as a possible D gene (6 bases). The CDR3 has 15 residues. V lost 3 bases to trimming and J lost 8 bases, with 20 bases between them. The germline gives CDR1 SQVTM, CDR2 ANQGSEA.

The gene calls are TRBV27 and TRBJ1-5; 7 bases are a match to TRBD1. The CDR3 totals 15 residues. The V gene's germline CDR1 is MNHEY and CDR2 SMNVEV (reference sequence). V trimming: 6 bases; J trimming: 6 bases; junction bases outside the gene matches: 11. The CDR3 DNA reads TGTGCCAGCAGAGTTAGGGGGCGCGTAGGTCAGCCCCAGCATTTT. Translating gives CASRVRGRVGQPQHF.

The chain has TRBV4-1 and TRBJ2-3; D may be TRBD2 (6 bases). Germline assignment: CDR1 MGHRA and CDR2 YSYEKL. Trimming took off 3 bases at V and 3 bases at J, with 13 bases between the two ends. The length of the CDR3 is 15 residues. CDR3 coding DNA: TGCGCCAGCAGCCAGTGGCTTGGGGGGACAGATACGCAGTATTTT. This gives the protein CASSQWLGGTDTQYF.

This sequence joins TRBV19 and TRBJ1-2; TRBD1 matches 8 bases. The CDR3 contains 15 residues. Germline-derived CDR1 and CDR2 are LNHDA and SQIVND (reference sequence). The junction had 8 bases not matched to a gene; V was cut back by 0 bases and J by 8 bases. In DNA, the CDR3 is TGTGCCAGTAGTATAGAGGACAGGGATTCGAAAGGCTACACCTTC. It translates to CASSIEDRDSKGYTF.

The chain combines TRBV6-5 with TRBJ1-5; 8 bases agree with TRBD1. There are 16 residues in the CDR3. Germline lookup yields CDR1 MNHEY and CDR2 SVGAGI. V shed 4 bases, J shed 4 bases, and the junction held 9 bases outside the gene matches. The CDR3 region is CASSSSPTGDNQPQHF. In nucleotides, the CDR3 is TGTGCCAGCAGTTCTAGTCCGACAGGGGATAATCAGCCCCAGCATTTT.

The chain joins TRBV24-1 to TRBJ2-3, with 7 bases aligning to TRBD1. J lost 1 base, V lost 6 bases, and 6 bases had no gene match. The V gene's germline CDR1 is KGHDR and CDR2 SFDVKD. The CDR3 has 15 amino acids. The CDR3 region is CATSLTGKGTDTQYF. The CDR3 DNA sequence: TGTGCCACCAGTCTGACAGGGAAAGGCACAGATACGCAGTATTTT.

V is TRBV5-1 and J is TRBJ2-1; tentatively, D is TRBD2 (6 bases). This CDR3 has 14 amino acids. Trimming pared 4 bases from V and 6 bases from J, leaving 14 bases between. The germline gives CDR1 SGHRS, CDR2 YFSETQ. This chain's CDR3 is CASSPKAGSNEQFF. DNA of the CDR3: TGCGCCAGCAGCCCGAAGGCGGGAAGCAATGAGCAGTTCTTC.

The chain uses TRBV5-1 and TRBJ1-1; no reliable D call. Germline V gene sequence: CDR1 SGHRS, CDR2 YFSETQ. Trimming took off 0 bases at V and 1 base at J, with 7 bases between the two ends. CDR3 length: 14 residues. As DNA, the CDR3 is TGCGCCAGCAGCTTGGGTTGGGCGAACACTGAAGCTTTCTTT. It encodes CASSLGWANTEAFF. The full variable domain, with the rest looked up from reference TRBV5-1 and TRBJ1-1, is KAGVTQTPRYLIKTRGQQVTLSCSPISGHRSVSWYQQTPGQGLQFLFEYFSETQRNKGNFPGRFSGRQFSNSRSEMNVSTLELGDSALYLCASSLGWANTEAFFGQGTRLTVV.

The DNA of the CDR3 is TGTGCCAGCAGCCCCGACAGTGGATATCAGCCCCAGCATTTT. Amino acids: CASSPDSGYQPQHF. V is TRBV7-9 and J is TRBJ1-5, with a weak D call TRBD1 (5 bases). Germline lookup yields CDR1 SEHNR and CDR2 FQNEAQ (reference sequence). V was clipped by 5 bases and J by 5 bases, with 13 bases between them. This CDR3 has 14 amino acids.

The chain employs TRBV6-5 and TRBJ1-1, with 7 nucleotides matching TRBD1. Trimming cost V 8 bases and J 7 bases; bases outside gene matches: 7. CDR3 length equals 12 residues. Per germline, CDR1 MNHEY and CDR2 SVGAGI. DNA of the CDR3: TGTGCCAGCGAGAGGGCAGGGGGTGAAGCTTTCTTT. This encodes CASERAGGEAFF.

The rearrangement joins TRBV5-1 to TRBJ2-3; 7 positions agree with TRBD2. The germline V gene encodes CDR1 SGHRS and CDR2 YFSETQ. V gave up 4 bases and J gave up 4 bases; unmatched junction bases: 9. CDR3 length: 15 amino acids. The CDR3 bases are TGCGCCAGCAGCCGGGGGGAGAGTTTTGCAGATACGCAGTATTTT. Protein: CASSRGESFADTQYF.

J is TRBJ2-5 and V is TRBV9; 14 bases line up with TRBD2. The V gene's germline CDR1 is SGDLS and CDR2 YYNGEE. This CDR3 contains 19 residues. The J segment lost 1 base and the V segment lost 0 bases, leaving 8 bases of the junction unmatched. The CDR3 DNA sequence: TGTGCCAGCAGCGTAGCCGGGACTAGCGGGGGAATTCCCCAAGAGACCCAGTACTTC. Amino acid sequence: CASSVAGTSGGIPQETQYF. Full variable domain (missing parts from reference TRBV9 and TRBJ2-5): DSGVTQTPKHLITATGQRVTLRCSPRSGDLSVYWYQQSLDQGLQFLIQYYNGEERAKGNILERFSAQQFPDLHSELNLSSLELGDSALYFCASSVAGTSGGIPQETQYFGPGTRLLVL.

This clone was observed a handful of times. The same CDR3 also results from other DNA sequences found in this sample. This rearrangement joins TRBV28 to TRBJ1-1; D unresolved. Deletions cut 4 bases from V and 2 bases from J, with 5 bases between. The germline V gene has CDR1 MDHEN and CDR2 SYDVKM. This CDR3 spans 12 amino acids. CDR3 bases: TGTGCCAGCAGTTCGGTAAACACTGAAGCTTTCTTT. Amino acid sequence: CASSSVNTEAFF. The variable domain in full, completed from reference TRBV28 and TRBJ1-1, reads DVKVTQSSRYLVKRTGEKVFLECVQDMDHENMFWYRQDPGLGLRLIYFSYDVKMKEKGDIPEGYSVSREKKERFSLILESASTNQTSMYLCASSSVNTEAFFGQGTRLTVV.

CDR3 amino acids: CASSEQGSGNTIYF. The CDR3 nucleotides are TGTGCCAGCAGTGAACAGGGATCTGGAAACACCATATATTTT. The rearrangement links TRBV7-3 to TRBJ1-3, with D possibly TRBD1 on 6 matching bases. Germline V gene sequence: CDR1 SGHTA, CDR2 FQGTGA. There are 14 residues in the CDR3. Between the trimmed V and J ends, which lost 6 bases and 1 base, there was a span of 10 bases.

This clone came up once. The rearrangement joins TRBV27 to TRBJ1-2; 9 bases are a match to TRBD1. The J segment lost 8 bases and the V segment lost 6 bases, leaving 7 bases of the junction unmatched. Germline-derived CDR1 and CDR2 are MNHEY and SMNVEV (reference sequence). This CDR3 has 13 residues. CDR3 nucleotide sequence: TGTGCCAGCAGAGGACAGGGGATGGAAGGCTACACCTTC. This sequence encodes CASRGQGMEGYTF.

In DNA form, the CDR3 reads TGTGCCAGCTCACCTATCAACACTGAAGCTTTCTTT. Translating it yields CASSPINTEAFF. The chain joins TRBV18 to TRBJ1-1; D uncertain. Germline V gene lookup returns CDR1 KGHSH and CDR2 LQKENI. This CDR3 has 12 residues. V dropped 3 bases and J dropped 2 bases, with 4 bases sitting between them.

Here the CDR3 DNA reads TGTGCCATCAGTGACCCGGGGGGGGCGAGATACTATGGCTACACCTTC. The encoded protein is CAISDPGGARYYGYTF. J is TRBJ1-2 and V is TRBV10-3; D perhaps matches TRBD1 (6 bases). With 3 bases removed from V and 3 bases from J, the gap between germline ends came to 17 bases. There are 16 residues in the CDR3. Germline CDR1 and CDR2: ENHRY and SYGVKD.

In its sample, this clone was seen a few times. J is TRBJ1-1 and V is TRBV5-1, with 8 bases that match TRBD1. CDR1 is SGHRS and CDR2 is YFSETQ in the germline V gene. V lost 4 bases and J lost 4; bases outside the gene matches: 12. This CDR3 contains 16 residues. DNA of the CDR3: TGCGCCAGCAGCCCCCGGAACCGACAGGGGCTCACTGAAGCTTTCTTT. It is translated as CASSPRNRQGLTEAFF.

This chain links TRBV18 with TRBJ1-6, with TRBD1 identical over 9 bases. CDR1 is KGHSH, CDR2 LQKENI, per germline. V was clipped by 5 bases and J by 9 bases; unmatched bases: 8. This CDR3 has 15 amino acids. CDR3 sequence: CASSKGQGLGSPLHF. The CDR3 nucleotides are TGTGCCAGCTCAAAGGGACAGGGACTGGGTTCACCCCTCCACTTT.

CDR3 DNA: TGCGCCAGCAGCTTGGAGGTTCGCGGGAATTCACCCCTCCACTTT. This gives the protein CASSLEVRGNSPLHF. The J gene is TRBJ1-6, the V gene TRBV5-1; D is unclear. The CDR3 extends over 15 amino acids. The germline gives CDR1 SGHRS, CDR2 YFSETQ. V was clipped by 0 bases and J by 7 bases, with 11 bases between them. Combining the CDR3 with reference TRBV5-1 and TRBJ1-6 gives the whole variable domain KAGVTQTPRYLIKTRGQQVTLSCSPISGHRSVSWYQQTPGQGLQFLFEYFSETQRNKGNFPGRFSGRQFSNSRSEMNVSTLELGDSALYLCASSLEVRGNSPLHFGNGTRLTVT.